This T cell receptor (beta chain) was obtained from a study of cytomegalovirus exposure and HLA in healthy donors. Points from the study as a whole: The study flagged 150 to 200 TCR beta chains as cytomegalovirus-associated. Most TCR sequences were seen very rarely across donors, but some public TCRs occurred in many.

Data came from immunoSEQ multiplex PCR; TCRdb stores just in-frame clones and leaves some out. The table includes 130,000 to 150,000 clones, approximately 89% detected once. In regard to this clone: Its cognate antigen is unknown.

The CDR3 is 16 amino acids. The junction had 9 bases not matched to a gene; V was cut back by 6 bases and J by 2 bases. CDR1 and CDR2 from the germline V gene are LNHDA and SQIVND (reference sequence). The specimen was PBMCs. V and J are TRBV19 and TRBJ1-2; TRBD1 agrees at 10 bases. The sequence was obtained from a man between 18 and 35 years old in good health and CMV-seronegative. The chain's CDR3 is CASSNSGQGGNYGYTF. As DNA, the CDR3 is TGTGCCAGTAGCAACTCCGGACAGGGGGGAAACTATGGCTACACCTTC.